Each of the 23 T cell receptor beta chains below was sequenced from the same sample in a study of tumor and adjacent non-tumor tissue in lung cancer. A modified ARM-PCR protocol with three rounds of nested PCR amplified TCRbeta. Using its own MiXCR run on the multiplex PCR reads, TCRdb lists one record per CDR3 protein. The table records fewer than 55,000 distinct CDR3 sequences, roughly 62% of them present only once. The template was RNA from unsorted bulk tissue. More than 3 cm separated this lung sample from the edge of the tumor. The sequencing sample was made of distant non-tumor lung tissue. The origin of the receptors is a middle-aged woman with non-small cell lung cancer.

The V and J genes are TRBV5-1 and TRBJ2-3; no clear D gene. Germline V gene sequence: CDR1 SGHRS, CDR2 YFSETQ. The CDR3 has 14 residues. The V end was cut by 6 bases, the J end by 4 bases, with 15 bases between. The CDR3 DNA reads as TGCGCCAGCAACGGCTGGAGCGCCCCAGATACGCAGTATTTT. It codes for CASNGWSAPDTQYF.

This clonotype appeared a single time. The gene calls are TRBV4-1 and TRBJ2-1, with TRBD2 matching over 11 bases. Germline values: CDR1 MGHRA, CDR2 YSYEKL. The CDR3 runs to 16 residues. J gave up 15 bases and V 4 bases, and 17 bases lay outside the gene matches. CDR3 sequence (DNA): TGCGCCAGCAGCCGATCCTCTAGCGGGGGGTCGACCCGGCGGTTCTTC. This gives the protein CASSRSSSGGSTRRFF.

Concerning this clonotype: The junction departs from germline at one end; a sequencing error may be responsible. The V gene is TRBV6-5, the J gene TRBJ2-5; 7 bases line up with TRBD1. Germline assignment: CDR1 MNHEY and CDR2 SVGAGI. This CDR3 has 14 residues. CDR3: CAGRGLTGTETLYF. The CDR3 region has the DNA TGTGCCGGCAGGGGGTTGACAGGGACAGAGACCCTGTACTTC.

This clonotype qualifies as large. The V and J genes are TRBV7-8 and TRBJ1-5; TRBD1 aligns across 10 bases. The V segment lost 5 bases and the J segment 0 bases; nucleotides outside the gene matches: 4. CDR3 length: 16 residues. CDR1 SGHVS and CDR2 FQNEAQ come from the germline V gene. CDR3 region: CASSRQGAYSNQPQHF. As DNA, the CDR3 is TGTGCCAGCAGCCGACAGGGGGCTTATAGCAATCAGCCCCAGCATTTT.

The chain is built from TRBV12-3 or TRBV12-4 and TRBJ1-2, with 8 bases identical to TRBD1. CDR3 length: 15 residues. V was pared by 5 bases and J by 10 bases, with 15 bases of the junction left unmatched. CDR3 protein: CASSPQGRGPYDYTF. The CDR3 nucleotides read TGTGCCAGCAGTCCCCAGGGCAGGGGGCCATACGACTACACCTTC.

This clonotype was seen many times. The V gene is TRBV6-1, the J gene TRBJ2-7; a weak D match, TRBD2 (6 bases). This CDR3 spans 13 amino acids. The ends were cut back, 3 bases at V and 2 bases at J, with 8 bases in the middle. CDR1 is MNHNS, CDR2 SASEGT, per germline. This CDR3 is CASSDRTTYEQYF. CDR3 bases: TGTGCCAGCAGTGATCGGACTACCTACGAGCAGTACTTC.

Details on this clonotype: The CDR3 end shows no conserved phenylalanine or tryptophan, and so a read error is likely. The CDR3 protein is CASGLAGGTNQPQHS. The DNA of the CDR3 is TGTGCCAGCGGTTTAGCAGGGGGGACCAATCAGCCCCAGCATTCT. The rearrangement links TRBV28 to TRBJ1-5, with TRBD1 identical over 7 bases. From germline, CDR1 is MDHEN and CDR2 SYDVKM. The CDR3 covers 15 residues.

Worth noting for this clonotype: The conserved phenylalanine or tryptophan is not found at the CDR3 terminus, so this likely reflects a read error. This chain connects TRBV20-1 to TRBJ1-6, with D hard to call. The CDR3 has 16 residues. V lost 3 bases and J lost 0, with 12 bases in between. The germline CDR1 and CDR2 sequences are DFQATT and SNEGSKA (reference sequence). The CDR3 here is CSASATSSSYNSPLHL. Here the CDR3 DNA reads TGCAGTGCTAGTGCGACCTCGAGCTCCTATAATTCACCCCTCCACCTT.

Remarks on this clonotype: Mismatch with germline at one junction end may stem from a read error. The rearrangement links TRBV5-6 to TRBJ2-5; perhaps TRBD1 as D (7 bases). Germline V lookup: CDR1 SGHDT, CDR2 YYEEEE. CDR3 length equals 14 residues. The CDR3 reads CASSSQGGRGNQHF. The CDR3 nucleotides are TGTGCCAGCAGCTCTCAAGGGGGCCGGGGGAACCAGCACTTC.

With respect to this clonotype: The junction shows a germline mismatch at one end, possibly a read error. The chain joins TRBV6-6 to TRBJ1-3, with D possibly TRBD1 on 5 matching bases. CDR1 and CDR2 from the germline V gene are MNHNY and SVGAGI (reference sequence). This CDR3 is 16 amino acids long. This CDR3 reads CASSYSGDPSANIIYF. The DNA for the CDR3 is TGTGCCAGCAGTTACTCCGGGGACCCCTCTGCAAACATCATATATTTT.

As concerns this clonotype: It is likely a read error, because the conserved phenylalanine at the end of the CDR3 is missing. It is unclear where the CDR3 begins or ends on the DNA, so no DNA is shown, and the CDR3 is as TCRdb lists it. The chain has TRBV21-1 and TRBJ1-1. TRBV21-1 represents a pseudogene. The CDR3 is 18 residues long, ends included. CDR3 residues: CASSPLPTLYWWNTEAFL.

About this clonotype: One end of the junction fails to match germline, which may point to a read error. J is TRBJ2-7 and V is TRBV5-6, with D unresolved. CDR1 SGHDT and CDR2 YYEEEE come from the germline V gene. CDR3 length: 12 amino acids. The CDR3 sequence: CASSSQLYELYF. CDR3 nucleotide sequence: TGTGCCAGCAGCTCTCAGCTTTACGAGCTGTACTTC.

The chain links TRBV6-6 to TRBJ2-3; 8 positions match TRBD2. The germline gives CDR1 MNHNY, CDR2 SVGAGI (reference sequence). This CDR3 comprises 17 residues. V shed 8 bases, J shed 1 base, and the junction held 14 bases outside the gene matches. CDR3 sequence: CASGTGSSGVGTDTQYF. DNA for the CDR3: TGTGCCAGCGGAACCGGGAGTAGCGGGGTGGGCACAGATACGCAGTATTTT.

V usage is TRBV11-2 and J usage is TRBJ2-7; D remains ambiguous. With 8 bases removed from V and 1 base from J, the gap between germline ends came to 18 bases. This CDR3 contains 15 residues. Germline CDR1 and CDR2: SGHAT and FQNNGV. CDR3 residues: CASGLDPQRSYEQYF. The CDR3 DNA is TGTGCCAGCGGCCTAGATCCCCAGAGATCCTACGAGCAGTACTTC.

This clonotype was seen only a few times. The chain links TRBV2 to TRBJ2-1; no definite D call. Trimming removed 6 bases at V and 8 bases at J, with 5 bases between. The CDR3 runs to 10 residues. The germline V gene encodes CDR1 SNHLY and CDR2 FYNNEI. The CDR3 sequence: CASRVDEQFF. The CDR3 DNA sequence: TGTGCCAGCAGGGTCGATGAGCAGTTCTTC.

The sample holds many counts of this clonotype. Given a much more abundant clone one base away, this may be a read error. This chain connects TRBV11-2 to TRBJ2-1; the D gene could be TRBD1 or TRBD2 (6 bases each). CDR3 length: 11 residues. Germline-derived CDR1 and CDR2 are SGHAT and FQNNGV. Trimming cost V 5 bases and J 12 bases, with 11 bases left between them. The CDR3 loop is CASSQGGWQFF. The CDR3, as DNA: TGTGCCAGCAGCCAAGGGGGGTGGCAGTTCTTC.

With regard to this clonotype: Being one base from a much bigger clone, this may be a read error. The rearrangement joins TRBV10-1 to TRBJ2-3; 12 bases line up with TRBD2. There are 16 residues in the CDR3. Per the germline V gene, CDR1 is WNHNN and CDR2 is SYGVQD (reference sequence). CDR3 sequence (DNA): TGCGCCAGCAGTGACGGACTAGCGGGGTCCACAGATACGCAGTGTTTT. Translating it yields CASSDGLAGSTDTQCF.

As to this clonotype: An end of the junction does not agree with germline; a read error may underlie this. The rearrangement joins TRBV13 to TRBJ2-5; 8 nucleotides agree with TRBD1. Per the germline V gene, CDR1 is PRHDT and CDR2 is FYEKMQ (reference sequence). The CDR3 runs 13 residues. Here the CDR3 DNA reads TGCGTCAGCAGCTTGGACAGGACAGGGAACCAGTACTTC. This translates into CVSSLDRTGNQYF. Full variable domain (remainder filled in from reference TRBV13 and TRBJ2-5): AAGVIQSPRHLIKEKRETATLKCYPIPRHDTVYWYQQGPGQDPQFLISFYEKMQSDKGSIPDRFSAQQFSDYHSELNMSSLELGDSALYFCVSSLDRTGNQYFGPGTRLLVL.

This clonotype came up a few times. One end of the junction does not line up with germline, which may come from a read error. V usage is TRBV24-1 and J usage is TRBJ2-2, with D perhaps assigned TRBD1 or TRBD2 (5 bases each). The CDR3 sequence is 15 residues long. The V gene's germline CDR1 is KGHDR and CDR2 SFDVKD. CDR3 DNA sequence: TGTGCCACCAGTGAAACGGACAAGAACACCGGGGAGCTGCTTTTT. The encoded protein is CATSETDKNTGELLF.

Only one count was recorded for this clonotype. As the CDR3 is not closed by the conserved phenylalanine or tryptophan, this likely results from a read error. The V and J genes are TRBV12-3 or TRBV12-4 and TRBJ2-1, with D perhaps TRBD2 (6 bases). V was trimmed by 3 bases and J by 0 bases, leaving 9 bases between them. CDR3 length: 15 amino acids. Written as DNA, the CDR3 is TGTGCCAGCAGTTTCGGCGGGGCCTCCTACAATGAGCAGTTCCTC. It is translated as CASSFGGASYNEQFL.

The chain uses TRBV11-1 and TRBJ2-1, with D possibly matching TRBD1 (6 bases). CDR3 size: 17 residues. CDR1 and CDR2 (germline): SGHAT, FQDESV (reference sequence). Trimming took 6 bases from V and 12 from J, leaving 30 bases between them. The CDR3 reads CASRLRVPPTGDNWQFF. The CDR3 bases are TGTGCCAGCAGATTAAGAGTCCCGCCGACAGGAGACAATTGGCAGTTCTTC.

This clonotype was detected only a few times. The J gene is TRBJ2-7, the V gene TRBV20-1, with 11 positions matching TRBD2. The CDR3 is 13 amino acids. Per the germline V gene, CDR1 is DFQATT and CDR2 is SNEGSKA (reference sequence). Trimming took 5 bases from V and 6 from J; bases not matched to a gene: 6. CDR3 sequence: CSAAVAGGPEQYF. The CDR3 DNA reads TGCAGTGCTGCAGTAGCGGGGGGGCCCGAGCAGTACTTC.

This clonotype was seen at least ten times. The CDR3 protein is CASSQGSGTSGGDEQFF. As DNA, the CDR3 is TGTGCCAGCAGCCAAGGATCTGGGACTAGCGGGGGGGATGAGCAGTTCTTC. This sequence joins TRBV14 and TRBJ2-1; TRBD2 agrees at 16 bases. The trim removed 1 base at V and 8 bases at J, leaving 5 bases unmatched. The germline V gene encodes CDR1 SGHDN and CDR2 FVKESK. The length of the CDR3 is 17 residues.